The next 5 T cell receptor beta chains were all read from a single sample in a study of T cell responses to AZD1222 COVID-19 vaccine. Data came from immunoSEQ multiplex PCR; TCRdb stores just in-frame clones and leaves some out. The data show 90,000 to 120,000 clones, with around nine tenths seen just once and 3% to 4% held by the top ten. The sample consisted of peripheral blood, taken 28 days after the second dose of the MenACWY control vaccine. The receptors shown here come from an adult who received the MenACWY meningococcal vaccine as a control.

The chain uses TRBV3-1 (or the pseudogene TRBV3-2) and TRBJ2-1; 7 bases map to TRBD2. CDR1 is LGHDT and CDR2 is YNNKEL in the germline V gene (reference sequence). The CDR3 has 16 amino acids. The V segment lost 3 bases and the J segment 4 bases; nucleotides outside the gene matches: 9. CDR3 residues: CASSQTSLATYNEQFF. CDR3 in DNA: TGTGCCAGCAGCCAGACCTCACTAGCGACTTACAATGAGCAGTTCTTC.

The chain recombines TRBV7-2 with TRBJ2-1; D perhaps matches TRBD2 (6 bases). Germline-derived CDR1 and CDR2 are SGHTA and FQGNSA. This CDR3 is built from 15 residues. Trimming removed 3 bases from V and 5 bases from J, with 14 bases in between. CDR3 sequence: CASSFGLASNNEQFF. CDR3 sequence (DNA): TGTGCCAGCAGCTTCGGCCTAGCGAGCAACAATGAGCAGTTCTTC.

The DNA for the CDR3 is TGTGCCATCAGTGAAGGGGGGTCGGGAGAGGTCGAGCAGTACTTC. Translation: CAISEGGSGEVEQYF. The chain employs TRBV10-3 and TRBJ2-7; possibly TRBD1 or TRBD2 for D (6 bases each). The CDR3 is 15 amino acids. Deletions cut 3 bases from V and 6 bases from J, with 18 bases between. In germline, CDR1 is ENHRY, CDR2 SYGVKD.

This chain uses TRBV30 with TRBJ2-2; 13 positions agree with TRBD2. V was pared by 1 base and J by 5 bases, with 7 bases of the junction left unmatched. The CDR3 runs to 17 residues. Germline CDR1 reads GTSNPN; CDR2 reads SVGIG (reference sequence). The CDR3 here is CAWSGLAGGGETGELFF. The CDR3 DNA sequence: TGTGCCTGGAGTGGACTAGCGGGGGGCGGCGAAACCGGGGAGCTGTTTTTT.

The chain carries TRBV7-9 and TRBJ1-2; 8 bases match TRBD1. The CDR3 consists of 17 residues. V lost 1 base and J lost 4; bases outside the gene matches: 11. Per germline, CDR1 SEHNR and CDR2 FQNEAQ (reference sequence). CDR3 protein: CASSLGVGGQGGYGYTF. The CDR3, as DNA: TGTGCCAGCAGCTTAGGGGTCGGAGGACAGGGAGGCTATGGCTACACCTTC.